Following are 17 T cell receptor beta chains from one sample sequenced in a study of T cell changes during pregnancy in multiple sclerosis. The assay was immunoSEQ multiplex PCR, and TCRdb's table has in-frame clones only and misses some. The data contain about 60,000 clones, roughly 88% of them singletons. Source: peripheral blood, taken in the second trimester of pregnancy. The receptors were gathered from a female donor in good health, enrolled as a control in a pregnancy study.

The V call is TRBV19, the J call TRBJ1-1, with D possibly TRBD1 on 5 matching bases. Germline CDR1 is LNHDA and CDR2 is SQIVND (reference sequence). The CDR3 spans 16 residues. Trimming took off 3 bases at V and 0 bases at J, with 14 bases between the two ends. CDR3 nucleotides: TGTGCCAGTAGTATCGGTTGGCGGGGGGTGAACACTGAAGCTTTCTTT. Translation gives CASSIGWRGVNTEAFF.

This clone was detected a few times. The chain uses TRBV5-1 and TRBJ1-6; perhaps TRBD1 as D (5 bases). The germline V gene has CDR1 SGHRS and CDR2 YFSETQ. CDR3 length: 16 amino acids. V was trimmed by 4 bases and J by 7 bases, leaving 18 bases between them. CDR3 sequence: CASSPAGRGSNSPLHF. The CDR3 DNA reads as TGCGCCAGCAGCCCGGCAGGACGGGGGAGCAATTCACCCCTCCACTTT.

The rearrangement joins TRBV5-4 to TRBJ2-2; 7 nucleotides line up with TRBD2. The germline gives CDR1 SGHNT, CDR2 YYREEE (reference sequence). The V gene end was trimmed by 6 bases and the J gene end by 3 bases; junction bases not matched to a gene: 11. The CDR3 has 16 amino acids. CDR3 residues: CASIDSGVHYTGELFF. The CDR3, as DNA: TGTGCCAGCATCGACAGCGGGGTTCACTACACCGGGGAGCTGTTTTTT. Based on the CDR3 plus reference TRBV5-4 and TRBJ2-2, the full variable domain is ETGVTQSPTHLIKTRGQQVTLRCSSQSGHNTVSWYQQALGQGPQFIFQYYREEENGRGNFPPRFSGLQFPNYSSELNVNALELDDSALYLCASIDSGVHYTGELFFGEGSRLTVL.

This chain links TRBV27 with TRBJ2-7, with D perhaps TRBD1 (5 bases). V gave up 6 bases and J gave up 4 bases, with 10 bases separating them. The CDR3 loop spans 12 amino acids. CDR1 is MNHEY and CDR2 is SMNVEV in the germline V gene (reference sequence). The CDR3 spells CASRTQGYEQYF. DNA for the CDR3: TGTGCCAGCAGAACCCAGGGTTACGAGCAGTACTTC.

The J gene is TRBJ2-1, the V gene TRBV15, with 7 positions matching TRBD2. Germline V gene lookup returns CDR1 LNHNV and CDR2 YYDKDF (reference sequence). The V and J ends lost 3 bases and 7 bases, in that order; junction bases with no gene match: 0. The CDR3 runs to 12 residues. The DNA for the CDR3 is TGTGCCACCAGCAGGGGGGGGAATGAGCAGTTCTTC. Translating gives CATSRGGNEQFF.

This sequence joins TRBV5-4 and TRBJ1-2, with 8 bases that match TRBD1. This CDR3 is 14 amino acids long. CDR1 is SGHNT and CDR2 is YYREEE in the germline V gene (reference sequence). Unmatched junction bases numbered 6, after V lost 2 bases and J lost 6 bases. The CDR3 loop is CASSLLGQGDGYTF. The CDR3 DNA sequence: TGTGCCAGCAGCTTACTCGGACAGGGCGATGGCTACACCTTC.

The J gene is TRBJ2-1, the V gene TRBV5-1; TRBD2 matches at 14 bases. J gave up 5 bases and V 4 bases, and 2 bases lay outside the gene matches. Germline V gives CDR1 SGHRS, CDR2 YFSETQ. The CDR3 sequence is 15 residues long. CDR3 nucleotide sequence: TGCGCCAGCAGCCCGGGACTAGCGGGGGACAATGAGCAGTTCTTC. Protein product: CASSPGLAGDNEQFF.

A word on this clone: This could be a read error, since a much larger clone is one nucleotide away. The sample contains more than one DNA sequence encoding this CDR3. The chain combines TRBV6-1 with TRBJ2-5, with 12 bases that match TRBD2. Germline V gives CDR1 MNHNS, CDR2 SASEGT. J lost 2 bases, V lost 2 bases, and 0 bases had no gene match. This CDR3 is 15 amino acids long. The CDR3 spells CASSELAGGQETQYF. The DNA of the CDR3 is TGTGCCAGCAGTGAACTAGCGGGGGGGCAAGAGACCCAGTACTTC.

The chain is built from TRBV27 and TRBJ2-5; 8 bases agree with TRBD2. The CDR3 runs 19 residues. Germline assignment: CDR1 MNHEY and CDR2 SMNVEV (reference sequence). Losses at the gene ends were 6 bases for V and 3 bases for J; bases not matched to a gene: 21. CDR3 bases: TGTGCCAGCAGGGAAAGGGGAGAGTATAGCGGGGTGACAAAAGAGACCCAGTACTTC. This codes for CASRERGEYSGVTKETQYF.

The V call is TRBV28, the J call TRBJ2-7, with D possibly matching TRBD1 (6 bases). The CDR3 length is 12 residues. CDR1 MDHEN and CDR2 SYDVKM come from the germline V gene. V was shortened by 7 bases and J by 5 bases, with 12 bases between the two germline ends. CDR3 loop: CASNVRGNEQYF. The DNA for the CDR3 is TGTGCCAGCAACGTCAGGGGTAACGAGCAGTACTTC.

The chain recombines TRBV7-8 with TRBJ2-1; TRBD2 matches 9 bases. From germline, CDR1 is SGHVS and CDR2 FQNEAQ. V shed 4 bases and J 9 bases; nucleotides not matched to a gene: 7. The CDR3 length is 14 residues. CDR3 DNA sequence: TGTGCCAGCAGCTGGGCGGGGGGGCCGGGTGAGCAGTTCTTC. It yields the protein CASSWAGGPGEQFF. Using reference TRBV7-8 and TRBJ2-1 for the parts outside the CDR3, the full variable domain is GAGVSQSPRYKVAKRGQDVALRCDPISGHVSLFWYQQALGQGPEFLTYFQNEAQLDKSGLPSDRFFAERPEGSVSTLKIQRTQQEDSAVYLCASSWAGGPGEQFFGPGTRLTVL.

This clone was counted between two and nine times. The chain uses TRBV7-9 and TRBJ2-1; D is unclear. V shed 2 bases and J shed 7 bases, with 9 bases lying between them. CDR1 SEHNR and CDR2 FQNEAQ come from the germline V gene (reference sequence). The CDR3 extends over 13 amino acids. The CDR3 DNA follows: TGTGCCAGCAGCTTAAGAGGTCGGAATGAGCAGTTCTTC. It yields the protein CASSLRGRNEQFF.

The V and J genes are TRBV7-8 and TRBJ2-3, with D possibly TRBD2 on 6 matching bases. Germline lookup yields CDR1 SGHVS and CDR2 FQNEAQ. The CDR3 is made up of 12 amino acids. V was shortened by 9 bases and J by 2 bases, with 9 bases between the two germline ends. DNA for the CDR3: TGTGCCAGAGGGACTTCCACAGATACGCAGTATTTT. Translating gives CARGTSTDTQYF.

The V call is TRBV2, the J call TRBJ2-7, with a possible D match to TRBD1 (6 bases). Germline assignment: CDR1 SNHLY and CDR2 FYNNEI. The CDR3 has 12 amino acids. The ends were cut back, 11 bases at V and 1 base at J, with 12 bases in the middle. In nucleotides, the CDR3 is TGTGCCGGAACAGGGAATTCCTACGAGCAGTACTTC. Translation: CAGTGNSYEQYF.

The count of this clone is one. The chain joins TRBV4-2 to TRBJ2-1; TRBD2 matches 11 bases. The CDR3 length is 16 residues. Germline trimming cut 1 base from V and 8 bases from J; bases unmatched to any gene: 7. CDR1 and CDR2 from the germline V gene are LGHNA and YNFKEQ. The CDR3 region is CASSQASLAGGDEQFF. Here the CDR3 DNA reads TGTGCCAGCAGCCAAGCTAGCCTAGCGGGGGGTGATGAGCAGTTCTTC.

This rearrangement joins TRBV5-1 to TRBJ2-7; 7 bases line up with TRBD1. Trimming cost V 2 bases and J 4 bases; bases outside gene matches: 6. Germline V gene data show CDR1 as SGHRS and CDR2 as YFSETQ. The CDR3 runs 14 residues. The CDR3 DNA is TGCGCCAGCAGCTTTTGGGACAGTCGTTACGAGCAGTACTTC. As protein: CASSFWDSRYEQYF.

The sample holds a few counts of this clone. The chain links TRBV11-2 to TRBJ2-7; 10 bases line up with TRBD2. V gave up 1 base and J gave up 3 bases; unmatched junction bases: 6. CDR1 and CDR2 from the germline V gene are SGHAT and FQNNGV. The length of the CDR3 is 16 residues. CDR3 amino acids: CASSLVPSGSFYEQYF. CDR3 sequence (DNA): TGTGCCAGCAGCTTAGTACCTAGCGGGAGTTTCTACGAGCAGTACTTC.